Listed below are T cell receptor beta chains from one sample, sequenced in a study of blood T cell repertoires in COVID-19. Some clones are missing from TCRdb's copy, which holds only in-frame ones; the method was immunoSEQ multiplex PCR. The profile shows 390,000 or so clones, around nine tenths of them singletons. The specimen was PBMCs or T cells enriched from blood (not recorded which). These receptor sequences come from a woman aged 45-65 years who had recovered from COVID-19. Both conserved end residues are part of each CDR3. Each record gives: J gene, D gene, clone size, V gene, CDR3 DNA, CDR3 protein. The D gene is left open where the match is weak. Size is stated for part of the rows, as once, few or many counts, or as a class when the clone is expanded.

J: TRBJ1-1; D: .; size: .; V: TRBV27; DNA: TGTGCCAGCAGTTCCCCCTACGAATACACTGAAGCTTTCTTT; CDR3: CASSSPYEYTEAFF
J: TRBJ2-2; D: .; size: .; V: TRBV24-1; DNA: TGTGCCACCAGTGAGGCAGGGTACACCGGGGAGCTGTTTTTT; CDR3: CATSEAGYTGELFF
J: TRBJ1-4; D: .; size: .; V: TRBV30; DNA: TGTGCCTGGAGTGTTGGTGGGGCAGGTGAAAAACTGTTTTTT; CDR3: CAWSVGGAGEKLFF
J: TRBJ2-2; D: .; size: .; V: TRBV4-2; DNA: TGTGCCAGCAGCCATGATATTGAGTCCGGGGAGCTGTTTTTT; CDR3: CASSHDIESGELFF
J: TRBJ2-5; D: .; size: .; V: TRBV29-1; DNA: TGCAGCGTTGAAGATGTGAGACAGGAAGAAGAGACCCAGTACTTC; CDR3: CSVEDVRQEEETQYF
J: TRBJ2-5; D: TRBD2; size: .; V: TRBV2; DNA: TGTGCCAGCACCCCGCGCCTAGGGGCTAGCGGGAGCCCGTACCAAGAGACCCAGTACTTC; CDR3: CASTPRLGASGSPYQETQYF
J: TRBJ2-7; D: TRBD2; size: few; V: TRBV3-1/TRBV3-2; DNA: TGTGCCAGCAGCCAGATGCCGGGGGGGGCCAGATACGAGCAGTACTTC; CDR3: CASSQMPGGARYEQYF
J: TRBJ1-2; D: .; size: .; V: TRBV4-2; DNA: TGTGCCAGCAGCCAAGAGGTCAACAGAAACTATGGCTACACCTTC; CDR3: CASSQEVNRNYGYTF
J: TRBJ1-1; D: .; size: .; V: TRBV4-1; DNA: TGCGCCAGCAGCCAAGACCCACTGTATAACCGGGACACGCCGAACACTGAAGCTTTCTTT; CDR3: CASSQDPLYNRDTPNTEAFF
J: TRBJ1-1; D: .; size: .; V: TRBV11-3; DNA: TGTGCCAGCAGCTTTCACTCAAACACTGAAGCTTTCTTT; CDR3: CASSFHSNTEAFF
J: TRBJ1-3; D: .; size: .; V: TRBV19; DNA: TGTGCCAGTAGTCTGGAGTTCTCTGGAAACACCATATATTTT; CDR3: CASSLEFSGNTIYF
J: TRBJ2-2; D: .; size: .; V: TRBV5-1; DNA: TGCGCCAGCGCACTACGAGGCGGGGAGCTGTTTTTT; CDR3: CASALRGGELFF
J: TRBJ1-5; D: .; size: .; V: TRBV28; DNA: TGTGCCAGCAGTTCATCTACAGGGTACCAGCCCCAGCATTTT; CDR3: CASSSSTGYQPQHF
J: TRBJ2-5; D: TRBD1; size: .; V: TRBV6-2/TRBV6-3; DNA: TGTGCCAGCAGTTACTCGGGGCAGGGGGCCGGGACCCAGTACTTC; CDR3: CASSYSGQGAGTQYF
J: TRBJ2-2; D: .; size: once; V: TRBV7-2; DNA: TGTGCCAGCAGCTTACAACTTGCGGGGGCCGGCGGGGAGCTGTTTTTT; CDR3: CASSLQLAGAGGELFF
J: TRBJ1-6; D: .; size: .; V: TRBV6-5; DNA: TGTGCCAGCAGCCTGGGCCGGCTCTATAATTCACCCCTCCACTTT; CDR3: CASSLGRLYNSPLHF
J: TRBJ2-2; D: TRBD1; size: .; V: TRBV18; DNA: TGTGCCAGCTCACGTTGGGACAGGGAAGTAACCGGGGAGCTGTTTTTT; CDR3: CASSRWDREVTGELFF
J: TRBJ1-2; D: .; size: .; V: TRBV5-1; DNA: TGCGCCAGCAGCTTGCTTTTTCCGGGTAGCGGCTATGGCTACACCTTC; CDR3: CASSLLFPGSGYGYTF
J: TRBJ2-3; D: TRBD2; size: .; V: TRBV9; DNA: TGTGCCAGCAGTAGGTCTGCGGGGGGAAGCACAGATACGCAGTATTTT; CDR3: CASSRSAGGSTDTQYF
J: TRBJ2-1; D: TRBD2; size: .; V: TRBV5-6; DNA: TGTGCCAGCAGCGGACTAGCGGTATACAATGAGCAGTTCTTC; CDR3: CASSGLAVYNEQFF
J: TRBJ1-1; D: TRBD1; size: .; V: TRBV7-2; DNA: TGTGCCAGCAGCCTCCGGGACAGGGCTACTGAAGCTTTCTTT; CDR3: CASSLRDRATEAFF
J: TRBJ2-2; D: .; size: .; V: TRBV5-1; DNA: TGCGCCAGTATTTACGGTGACACCGGGGAGCTGTTTTTT; CDR3: CASIYGDTGELFF
J: TRBJ2-7; D: .; size: .; V: TRBV7-2; DNA: TGTGCCAGCAGCCATGGACAGTCCTACGAGCAGTACTTC; CDR3: CASSHGQSYEQYF
J: TRBJ2-1; D: .; size: .; V: TRBV5-4; DNA: TGTGCCAGCAGCTTGGGGGGCAGGGTGGTATACAATGAGCAGTTCTTC; CDR3: CASSLGGRVVYNEQFF
J: TRBJ1-2; D: .; size: .; V: TRBV10-3; DNA: TGTGCCATCACGGATTATGGGACAAAGTATGGCTACACCTTC; CDR3: CAITDYGTKYGYTF
J: TRBJ1-6; D: .; size: .; V: TRBV14; DNA: TGTGCCAGCGGTAGACACTGGGATTCACCCCTCCACTTT; CDR3: CASGRHWDSPLHF
J: TRBJ2-5; D: TRBD2; size: .; V: TRBV2; DNA: TGTGCCAGCAGGGTGACTAGCGGGGCTAAACAAGAGACCCAGTACTTC; CDR3: CASRVTSGAKQETQYF
J: TRBJ1-1; D: TRBD1; size: .; V: TRBV10-3; DNA: TGTGCCATCAGGGGACAGGGGGGCTCAGCTTTCTTT; CDR3: CAIRGQGGSAFF
J: TRBJ1-5; D: .; size: .; V: TRBV7-2; DNA: TGTGCCAGCAGCTTAGCGCTAAGTAGCAATCAGCCCCAGCATTTT; CDR3: CASSLALSSNQPQHF
J: TRBJ1-2; D: TRBD1; size: .; V: TRBV10-3; DNA: TGTGCCATCAGGACAGGGCGCCTCTATGGCTACACCTTC; CDR3: CAIRTGRLYGYTF
J: TRBJ2-7; D: .; size: .; V: TRBV7-2; DNA: TGTGCCAGCAGCTTAGAAATAGCGGCGACCTACGAGCAGTACTTC; CDR3: CASSLEIAATYEQYF
J: TRBJ1-4; D: TRBD1; size: .; V: TRBV10-2; DNA: TGCGCCAGCACCCGGGACAGGGGGGCCAGTAATGAAAAACTGTTTTTT; CDR3: CASTRDRGASNEKLFF
J: TRBJ1-5; D: .; size: once; V: TRBV5-1; DNA: TGCGCCAGCAGCTTGGGAGGATCGTATAGCAATCAGCCCCAGCATTTT; CDR3: CASSLGGSYSNQPQHF
J: TRBJ2-1; D: .; size: .; V: TRBV19; DNA: TGTGCCAGTAGTACCCCGGTGGTAGCGGCGGACAATGAGCAGTTCTTC; CDR3: CASSTPVVAADNEQFF
J: TRBJ1-6; D: TRBD1; size: once; V: TRBV19; DNA: TGTGCCAGTAGTATTTGGGACAGGGGTGATTCACCCCTCCACTTT; CDR3: CASSIWDRGDSPLHF
J: TRBJ2-3; D: TRBD2; size: .; V: TRBV14; DNA: TGTGCCAGCAGCCAAGTGCGGGGGGCCAGGGCAGATACGCAGTATTTT; CDR3: CASSQVRGARADTQYF
J: TRBJ1-2; D: .; size: .; V: TRBV3-1/TRBV3-2; DNA: TGTGCCAGCAGCCAAAGCGTTAGGGGGACGGATGGCTACACCTTC; CDR3: CASSQSVRGTDGYTF
J: TRBJ1-6; D: .; size: .; V: TRBV6-5; DNA: TGTGCCAGCAGTCGAGCACAGGGTTATAATTCACCCCTCCACTTT; CDR3: CASSRAQGYNSPLHF
J: TRBJ1-2; D: .; size: .; V: TRBV29-1; DNA: TGCAGCGTTGGAGGCCGGGAGCCTTACTTTGGCTACACCTTC; CDR3: CSVGGREPYFGYTF
J: TRBJ1-1; D: TRBD1; size: .; V: TRBV28; DNA: TGTGCCAGCAACACCCGGACAGGGGGATACACTGAAGCTTTCTTT; CDR3: CASNTRTGGYTEAFF
J: TRBJ1-1; D: .; size: .; V: TRBV6-5; DNA: TGTGCCAGCGGACAAAGTTTCATGAACACTGAAGCTTTCTTT; CDR3: CASGQSFMNTEAFF
J: TRBJ1-2; D: TRBD1; size: .; V: TRBV20-1; DNA: TGCAGTGCTAGTAGGGGGCCATCGGGGTATGGCTACACCTTC; CDR3: CSASRGPSGYGYTF
J: TRBJ1-4; D: TRBD1; size: .; V: TRBV7-2; DNA: TGTGCCAGCAGTTATAAAACGACAGGGGCAACTAATGAAAAACTGTTTTTT; CDR3: CASSYKTTGATNEKLFF
J: TRBJ2-3; D: TRBD2; size: .; V: TRBV6-5; DNA: TGTGCCAGCAATACGGCGGGGGGGCCAGATACGCAGTATTTT; CDR3: CASNTAGGPDTQYF
J: TRBJ2-3; D: .; size: once; V: TRBV7-8; DNA: TGTGCCAGCAGCTTCGTAATCACAGATACGCAGTATTTT; CDR3: CASSFVITDTQYF
J: TRBJ1-1; D: TRBD1; size: .; V: TRBV18; DNA: TGTGCCAGCTCACCGCGACAGGGGAACACTGAAGCTTTCTTT; CDR3: CASSPRQGNTEAFF
J: TRBJ2-5; D: TRBD2; size: .; V: TRBV13; DNA: TGTGCCAGCAGCTTAGGGGGACTAGCTAAGGGAGAGACCCAGTACTTC; CDR3: CASSLGGLAKGETQYF
J: TRBJ2-1; D: .; size: .; V: TRBV2; DNA: TGTGCCAGCAAGAAGGGGCCAGAGATATACAATGAGCAGTTCTTC; CDR3: CASKKGPEIYNEQFF
J: TRBJ2-7; D: .; size: .; V: TRBV5-4; DNA: TGTGCCAGCAGCCTGCGGGACAGACCAGGCGAGCAGTACTTC; CDR3: CASSLRDRPGEQYF
J: TRBJ1-1; D: .; size: .; V: TRBV7-9; DNA: TGTGCCAGCAGTTCTGGACGGAACCCCCGGGAGGCTTTCTTT; CDR3: CASSSGRNPREAFF
J: TRBJ1-2; D: .; size: .; V: TRBV7-8; DNA: TGTGCCAGCAGCCTGATGGGGCGGGGAAACTATGGCTACACCTTC; CDR3: CASSLMGRGNYGYTF
J: TRBJ1-6; D: .; size: once; V: TRBV2; DNA: TGTGCCAGCAGTGAAGAATCAGGGGCGTATAATTCACCCCTCCACTTT; CDR3: CASSEESGAYNSPLHF
J: TRBJ2-7; D: TRBD1; size: .; V: TRBV6-5; DNA: TGTGCCAGCAGTCTAGGACAGGGAGAAACCTACGAGCAGTACTTC; CDR3: CASSLGQGETYEQYF
J: TRBJ2-5; D: TRBD2; size: few; V: TRBV5-1; DNA: TGCGCCAGCAGCTTCTTTGGACTAGCAGCGGAGACCCAGTACTTC; CDR3: CASSFFGLAAETQYF